The 16 T cell receptor beta chains below all came from one sample that was sequenced in a study of T-cell memory formation after mild COVID-19. TCRdb passed the 5' RACE reads through MiXCR, listing each CDR3 protein once. The sample holds a few hundred thousand distinct CDR3 sequences, roughly 9.4% seen once. Sequenced material: PBMCs or a T cell subset sorted from them (not recorded which). The receptors stem from a man in his late teens or twenties who had mild COVID-19 (a few samples of this study predate the infection). Cell type and time point are not known.

V and J are TRBV7-9 and TRBJ2-3; D is possibly TRBD2 (5 bases). Trimming removed 7 bases from V and 6 bases from J, with 35 bases in between. The CDR3 is made up of 20 amino acids. Germline CDR1 is SEHNR and CDR2 is FQNEAQ (reference sequence). The CDR3 nucleotides are TGTGCCAGCAAACGTAGAGGTTCCCGCCCACGGCTCGGACTGGTCGATACGCAGTATTTT. Translated, it gives CASKRRGSRPRLGLVDTQYF.

The rearrangement uses TRBV6-2 or TRBV6-3 and TRBJ1-5; TRBD1 might be the D (6 bases). With 2 bases removed from V and 4 bases from J, the gap between germline ends came to 9 bases. The V gene's germline CDR1 is MNHEY and CDR2 SVGEGT. This CDR3 has 14 amino acids. CDR3 residues: CASSYGQRNQPQHF. For the CDR3, the DNA is TGTGCCAGCAGTTACGGACAGAGAAATCAGCCCCAGCATTTT.

This chain uses TRBV6-5 with TRBJ2-7, with 8 nucleotides matching TRBD1. Germline V lookup: CDR1 MNHEY, CDR2 SVGAGI. The V gene end was trimmed by 4 bases and the J gene end by 5 bases; junction bases not matched to a gene: 10. CDR3 length equals 15 residues. CDR3 region: CASSFAGQAPHEQYF. In nucleotides, the CDR3 is TGTGCCAGCAGTTTTGCGGGACAGGCCCCCCACGAGCAGTACTTC.

The V call is TRBV7-2, the J call TRBJ2-7; D gene unclear. V was trimmed by 4 bases and J by 3 bases, leaving 7 bases between them. Germline CDR1 SGHTA, CDR2 FQGNSA. This CDR3 region has 12 residues. CDR3 bases: TGTGCCAGCAGCTACCCAGGCTACGAGCAGTACTTC. This translates into CASSYPGYEQYF.

This clonotype was counted between two and nine times. The J gene is TRBJ2-2, the V gene TRBV7-3; no reliable D call. Germline values: CDR1 SGHTA, CDR2 FQGTGA. The CDR3 has 13 amino acids. Trimming took off 0 bases at V and 7 bases at J, with 6 bases between the two ends. CDR3 in DNA: TGTGCCAGCAGCTTAACCACCGGCGGGGAGCTGTTTTTT. Protein: CASSLTTGGELFF.

This clonotype was picked up a small number of times. The chain employs TRBV11-2 and TRBJ1-2; 10 nucleotides match TRBD1. From germline, CDR1 is SGHAT and CDR2 FQNNGV. J gave up 4 bases and V 4 bases, and 12 bases lay outside the gene matches. This CDR3 has 17 residues. CDR3 region: CASSSNRGQGQIYGYTF. CDR3 coding DNA: TGTGCCAGCAGCTCCAACCGGGGACAGGGGCAGATCTATGGCTACACCTTC.

The gene calls are TRBV6-6 and TRBJ2-7, with 11 nucleotides matching TRBD2. Per germline, CDR1 MNHNY and CDR2 SVGAGI (reference sequence). This CDR3 is built from 16 residues. Trimming cost V 6 bases and J 2 bases; bases outside gene matches: 9. The CDR3 DNA is TGTGCCAGCAGCCCCTCGGGACTAGCGGTTACCTACGAGCAGTACGTC. The encoded protein is CASSPSGLAVTYEQYV.

The V gene is TRBV18, the J gene TRBJ1-5; no definite D call. The CDR3 spans 16 residues. Trimming took 3 bases from V and 0 from J, leaving 12 bases between them. Germline CDR1 and CDR2: KGHSH and LQKENI. The CDR3 nucleotides are TGTGCCAGCTCACCGCGGGCCGGGGATAGCAATCAGCCCCAGCATTTT. Its translation: CASSPRAGDSNQPQHF.

This chain links TRBV18 with TRBJ1-6; D is uncertain. The CDR3 extends over 15 amino acids. The germline CDR1 and CDR2 sequences are KGHSH and LQKENI. The V end lost 3 bases, the J end lost 5 bases, and 11 bases lay between the germline ends. CDR3 sequence (DNA): TGTGCCAGCTCACCCGCCAGCCTCGATAATTCACCCCTCCACTTT. It codes for CASSPASLDNSPLHF.

This clonotype was counted at least ten times. The genes are TRBV10-3 and TRBJ2-2; D is uncertain. Looked up from germline, CDR1 is ENHRY and CDR2 is SYGVKD. The V end lost 9 bases, the J end lost 0 bases, and 11 bases lay between the germline ends. CDR3 size: 14 residues. CDR3 residues: CAIPRVSNTGELFF. DNA for the CDR3: TGTGCCATTCCCCGGGTCTCGAACACCGGGGAGCTGTTTTTT.

This CDR3 is CASKEVLTDTQYF. CDR3 bases: TGTGCCAGTAAGGAGGTCCTCACAGATACGCAGTATTTT. The gene calls are TRBV9 and TRBJ2-3; TRBD2 might be the D (5 bases). Germline V gives CDR1 SGDLS, CDR2 YYNGEE. The CDR3 runs to 13 residues. The V gene lost 8 bases and the J gene lost 2 bases, with 12 bases spanning the gap.

This chain links TRBV7-2 with TRBJ2-3; D gene uncertain. The CDR3 is 14 residues long. Trimming took off 6 bases at V and 5 bases at J, with 15 bases between the two ends. Germline CDR1 and CDR2: SGHTA and FQGNSA. The CDR3 loop reads CASSQGMGRDTQYF. The DNA of the CDR3 is TGTGCCAGCAGTCAAGGGATGGGCCGAGATACGCAGTATTTT.

This chain joins TRBV18 and TRBJ2-1; a weak D match, TRBD2 (5 bases). In germline, CDR1 is KGHSH, CDR2 LQKENI. V lost 2 bases to trimming and J lost 4 bases, with 12 bases between them. The CDR3 has 15 amino acids. The CDR3 nucleotides are TGTGCCAGCTCACCAAACAGCGGCGAGTACAATGAGCAGTTCTTC. Encoded protein: CASSPNSGEYNEQFF. The complete variable domain, with remaining parts taken from reference TRBV18 and TRBJ2-1, reads NAGVMQNPRHLVRRRGQEARLRCSPMKGHSHVYWYRQLPEEGLKFMVYLQKENIIDESGMPKERFSAEFPKEGPSILRIQQVVRGDSAAYFCASSPNSGEYNEQFFGPGTRLTVL.

This clonotype was detected a few times. The chain employs TRBV24-1 and TRBJ2-3; D gene ambiguous. Trimming took off 0 bases at V and 0 bases at J, with 9 bases between the two ends. This CDR3 contains 16 residues. Germline V gene sequence: CDR1 KGHDR, CDR2 SFDVKD. The chain's CDR3 is CATSDLRATSTDTQYF. The CDR3 nucleotides read TGTGCCACCAGTGATTTGCGGGCTACTAGCACAGATACGCAGTATTTT.

Only a few counts were recorded for this clonotype. This chain connects TRBV7-8 to TRBJ2-3; weak D call: TRBD2 (5 bases). Trimming took 1 base from V and 0 from J, leaving 11 bases between them. Germline values: CDR1 SGHVS, CDR2 FQNEAQ. This CDR3 has 16 residues. The DNA for the CDR3 is TGTGCCAGCAGCTTAGTCCAGCGGCCTAGCACAGATACGCAGTATTTT. It encodes CASSLVQRPSTDTQYF. Drawing the rest from reference TRBV7-8 and TRBJ2-3, the complete variable domain is GAGVSQSPRYKVAKRGQDVALRCDPISGHVSLFWYQQALGQGPEFLTYFQNEAQLDKSGLPSDRFFAERPEGSVSTLKIQRTQQEDSAVYLCASSLVQRPSTDTQYFGPGTRLTVL.

This clonotype has a handful of counts. The rearrangement joins TRBV20-1 to TRBJ2-7; D perhaps matches TRBD2 (5 bases). Germline CDR1 is DFQATT and CDR2 is SNEGSKA (reference sequence). This CDR3 comprises 11 residues. The germline V and J ends were trimmed by 3 bases and 2 bases, with 5 bases remaining between them. The CDR3 sequence: CSARGAYEQYV. The DNA of the CDR3 is TGCAGTGCTAGGGGAGCCTACGAGCAGTACGTC.